Following are 7 T cell receptor beta chains from one sample sequenced in a study of T cells in Graves' hyperthyroidism and ophthalmopathy. Regions amplified from RNA transcripts were the TCR beta CDR3 regions. A first-round RT-PCR of the TCR CDR3 used the HTBI primer set. In TCRdb, the multiplex PCR reads were re-called with MiXCR into one record per CDR3 protein. The sample contains about 300,000 distinct CDR3 sequences, approximately 18% of which appear only once. Sequencing was done on a sample of blood. The receptors shown here come from a man between 45 and 60 years old with Graves' ophthalmopathy.

This clonotype was counted at least ten times. The rearrangement uses TRBV20-1 and TRBJ1-5, with D hard to call. The germline V gene encodes CDR1 DFQATT and CDR2 SNEGSKA (reference sequence). CDR3 size: 14 residues. Deletions cut 4 bases from V and 7 bases from J, with 17 bases between. The CDR3 protein is CSANTGRVGQPQHF. CDR3 DNA: TGCAGTGCTAATACGGGGAGGGTAGGCCAGCCCCAGCATTTT.

The chain recombines TRBV9 with TRBJ1-2, with D tentatively TRBD1 (6 bases). Germline assignment: CDR1 SGDLS and CDR2 YYNGEE. CDR3 length: 15 residues. The V gene lost 0 bases and the J gene lost 3 bases, with 12 bases spanning the gap. The CDR3 region has the DNA TGTGCCAGCAGCGTAGGGACAGCCAAAGACTATGGCTACACCTTC. It translates to CASSVGTAKDYGYTF.

V gene TRBV20-1 combines with J gene TRBJ1-1, with D possibly being TRBD1 (5 bases). The CDR3 totals 19 residues. Germline assignment: CDR1 DFQATT and CDR2 SNEGSKA (reference sequence). The V and J ends lost 2 bases and 4 bases respectively, with 29 bases between them. CDR3 loop: CSARYKERSGRHWSTEAFF. DNA for the CDR3: TGCAGTGCTAGATATAAGGAGAGGTCAGGGAGGCATTGGAGCACTGAAGCTTTCTTT.

This clonotype came up a few times. This chain connects TRBV9 to TRBJ2-1; TRBD2 aligns across 9 bases. Germline V gene sequence: CDR1 SGDLS, CDR2 YYNGEE. After removal of 5 bases from V and 0 bases from J, the junction contained 3 bases not matched to a gene. This CDR3 has 15 residues. CDR3 protein: CASSQTSGSYNEQFF. The CDR3 nucleotides are TGTGCCAGCAGTCAGACTAGCGGCTCCTACAATGAGCAGTTCTTC.

On this clonotype itself: The CDR3 does not end in the conserved phenylalanine or tryptophan, so this is likely a read error. CDR3 protein: CASSFPGTDYEQYL. CDR3 sequence (DNA): TGTGCCAGCAGTTTCCCCGGGACGGACTACGAGCAGTACCTC. V usage is TRBV28 and J usage is TRBJ2-7, with D possibly being TRBD1 or TRBD2 (5 bases each). There are 14 residues in the CDR3. From germline, CDR1 is MDHEN and CDR2 SYDVKM. The germline V and J ends were trimmed by 3 bases and 3 bases, with 12 bases remaining between them.

Ten or more counts support this clonotype. This chain joins TRBV3-1 and TRBJ2-2; D possibly matches TRBD1 or TRBD2 (5 bases each). There are 16 residues in the CDR3. Trimming removed 4 bases at V and 2 bases at J, with 14 bases between. Germline V gives CDR1 LGHDT, CDR2 YNNKEL (reference sequence). The CDR3 here is CASSPHGTANTGELFF. The DNA of the CDR3 is TGTGCCAGCAGCCCCCACGGGACCGCTAACACCGGGGAGCTGTTTTTT.

The rearrangement uses TRBV20-1 and TRBJ2-1; TRBD2 might be the D (6 bases). V lost 5 bases, J lost 6 bases, and 17 bases lay in between. Germline assignment: CDR1 DFQATT and CDR2 SNEGSKA (reference sequence). This CDR3 comprises 14 residues. The CDR3 protein is CSARIPGRPNEQFF. The CDR3 DNA follows: TGCAGTGCTCGAATCCCGGGGAGGCCCAATGAGCAGTTCTTC.